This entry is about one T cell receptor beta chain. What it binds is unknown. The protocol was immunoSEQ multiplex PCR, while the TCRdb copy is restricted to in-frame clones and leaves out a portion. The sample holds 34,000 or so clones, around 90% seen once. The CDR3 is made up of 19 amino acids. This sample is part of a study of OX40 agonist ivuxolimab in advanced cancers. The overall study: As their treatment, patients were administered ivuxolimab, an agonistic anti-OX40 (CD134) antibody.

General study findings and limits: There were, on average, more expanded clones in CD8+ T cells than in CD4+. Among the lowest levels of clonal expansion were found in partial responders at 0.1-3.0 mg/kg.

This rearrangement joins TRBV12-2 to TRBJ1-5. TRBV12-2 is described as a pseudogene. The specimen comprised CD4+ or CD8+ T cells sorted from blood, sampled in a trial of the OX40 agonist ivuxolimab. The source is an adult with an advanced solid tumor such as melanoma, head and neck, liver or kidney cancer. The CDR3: CASRPRGGGKHLSNQPQHF. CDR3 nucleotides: TGTGCAAGTCGCCCCCGGGGCGGGGGTAAACACCTGAGCAATCAGCCCCAGCATTTT.